This TCR beta chain emerged from a study of Graves' ophthalmopathy and Graves' hyperthyroidism. This clonotype occurred many times. V gave up 4 bases and J gave up 0 bases, with 12 bases separating them. The CDR3 has 16 amino acids. CDR1 and CDR2 (germline): SGHVS, FQNEAQ. The study amplified TCR beta CDR3 regions using RNA transcripts. RT-PCR with HTBI primers came first, then second-round multiplex PCR. Each CDR3 protein gets one entry after TCRdb re-called the multiplex PCR reads with MiXCR. There are about 550,000 distinct CDR3 sequences in the sample; under 40% occur only once, and approximately 4.1% lies in the top ten.

Sequencing was carried out using peripheral blood or thyroid tissue (not recorded which). The receptor comes from an adult man with Graves' hyperthyroidism. This chain links TRBV7-8 with TRBJ1-4; D not certain. The CDR3 bases are TGTGCCAGCAGCTCGACTCGGGGTGCAACTAATGAAAAACTGTTTTTT. Amino acids: CASSSTRGATNEKLFF. The full variable domain, with the rest looked up from reference TRBV7-8 and TRBJ1-4, is GAGVSQSPRYKVAKRGQDVALRCDPISGHVSLFWYQQALGQGPEFLTYFQNEAQLDKSGLPSDRFFAERPEGSVSTLKIQRTQQEDSAVYLCASSSTRGATNEKLFFGSGTQLSVL.